Shown below are 32 T cell receptor beta chains from a single sample sequenced in a study of shared clonotypes between healthy human individuals. Profiling relied on immunoSEQ multiplex PCR, and the TCRdb table lists in-frame clones only, not all of them. The table includes some 1,100,000 clones, approximately 80% detected once. The sequencing sample was made of memory CD4+ T cells from PBMCs. Subset in this sample: CD45RA-negative fraction. These receptors were taken from a man aged 18 to 30 in good health. Some clones in this sample may be carry-over from other donors' samples.

This clone was detected only once. The rearrangement uses TRBV4-2 and TRBJ2-3; the D gene is possibly TRBD2 (6 bases). Germline values: CDR1 LGHNA, CDR2 YNFKEQ. V lost 5 bases and J 1 base, leaving 16 bases between the germline ends. The length of the CDR3 is 16 residues. CDR3 in DNA: TGTGCCAGCAGCTCGAGCGGGCCAGACGGCACAGATACGCAGTATTTT. This gives the protein CASSSSGPDGTDTQYF.

The genes are TRBV18 and TRBJ1-1; D perhaps matches TRBD1 (5 bases). CDR3 length: 15 amino acids. The germline V gene encodes CDR1 KGHSH and CDR2 LQKENI. Trimming pared 3 bases from V and 0 bases from J, leaving 11 bases between. DNA of the CDR3: TGTGCCAGCTCACCTGGCGTGGGGCTGAACACTGAAGCTTTCTTT. Its protein is CASSPGVGLNTEAFF.

V usage is TRBV28 and J usage is TRBJ1-5; tentatively, D is TRBD1 (6 bases). Deletions cut 7 bases from V and 4 bases from J, with 23 bases between. This CDR3 has 17 residues. CDR1 is MDHEN and CDR2 is SYDVKM in the germline V gene. Written as DNA, the CDR3 is TGTGCCAGCACCTCCCTAGGCGCGCAGGGGATTAATCAGCCCCAGCATTTT. It translates to CASTSLGAQGINQPQHF.

This chain uses TRBV21-1 with TRBJ2-7. TRBV21-1 is a pseudogene segment. This CDR3 comprises 18 residues. DNA of the CDR3: TGTGCCAGCAGCACCCCCTGGAACAGGGAGGGGGCCGGGTACGAGCAGTACTTC. Its translation is CASSTPWNREGAGYEQYF.

In this sample, this clone turned up a few times. This chain links TRBV20-1 with TRBJ2-5; D is unclear. V was trimmed by 2 bases and J by 4 bases, leaving 5 bases between them. The CDR3 covers 11 residues. Germline CDR1 is DFQATT and CDR2 is SNEGSKA (reference sequence). The chain's CDR3 is CSARNRETQYF. CDR3 nucleotide sequence: TGCAGTGCTAGAAACAGAGAGACCCAGTACTTC.

V and J are TRBV7-2 and TRBJ2-1, with D tentatively TRBD1 or TRBD2 (5 bases each). V was shortened by 3 bases and J by 0 bases, with 9 bases between the two germline ends. Germline values: CDR1 SGHTA, CDR2 FQGNSA. This CDR3 has 15 residues. CDR3 nucleotide sequence: TGTGCCAGCAGCTTCGGGGCTAGCTCCTACAATGAGCAGTTCTTC. Residues: CASSFGASSYNEQFF. Full variable domain (remainder filled in from reference TRBV7-2 and TRBJ2-1): GAGVSQSPSNKVTEKGKDVELRCDPISGHTALYWYRQSLGQGLEFLIYFQGNSAPDKSGLPSDRFSAERTGGSVSTLTIQRTQQEDSAVYLCASSFGASSYNEQFFGPGTRLTVL.

The CDR3 nucleotides are TGTGCCAGCAGTTTACTCCGGGGGGCGGGGGCCAAAAACATTCAGTACTTC. It yields the protein CASSLLRGAGAKNIQYF. The chain combines TRBV27 with TRBJ2-4, with a possible D match to TRBD2 (7 bases). This CDR3 contains 17 residues. V was trimmed by 2 bases and J by 1 base, leaving 15 bases between them. Germline V gene lookup returns CDR1 MNHEY and CDR2 SMNVEV (reference sequence).

The chain is built from TRBV7-8 and TRBJ1-5; 7 bases map to TRBD1. The CDR3 covers 15 residues. Germline loops: CDR1 SGHVS, CDR2 FQNEAQ. V shed 5 bases, J shed 2 bases, and the junction held 6 bases outside the gene matches. This CDR3 is CASSVYGQGNQPQHF. The CDR3 nucleotides read TGTGCCAGCAGCGTCTACGGACAGGGCAATCAGCCCCAGCATTTT.

The V and J genes are TRBV5-6 and TRBJ2-1; 14 bases match TRBD2. In germline, CDR1 is SGHDT, CDR2 YYEEEE. There are 17 residues in the CDR3. The junction had 7 bases not matched to a gene; V was cut back by 3 bases and J by 5 bases. Written as DNA, the CDR3 is TGTGCCAGCAGCTCGCCGACTAGCGGGAGGGTCGACAATGAGCAGTTCTTC. Protein product: CASSSPTSGRVDNEQFF.

The chain recombines TRBV15 with TRBJ1-5, with no clear D. CDR1 LNHNV and CDR2 YYDKDF come from the germline V gene (reference sequence). V was pared by 0 bases and J by 9 bases, with 9 bases between. This CDR3 region has 13 residues. Here the CDR3 reads CATSRENLGPQHF. The CDR3 DNA follows: TGTGCCACCAGCAGAGAGAACCTGGGGCCCCAGCATTTT. Full variable domain (outside the CDR3, taken from reference TRBV15 and TRBJ1-5): DAMVIQNPRYQVTQFGKPVTLSCSQTLNHNVMYWYQQKSSQAPKLLFHYYDKDFNNEADTPDNFQSRRPNTSFCFLDIRSPGLGDTAMYLCATSRENLGPQHFGDGTRLSIL.

The chain is built from TRBV6-6 and TRBJ2-7; 8 bases line up with TRBD2. The germline CDR1 and CDR2 sequences are MNHNY and SVGAGI (reference sequence). V lost 6 bases, J lost 1 base, and 8 bases stayed unmatched. This CDR3 has 15 residues. The CDR3 spells CASRDTGGGSYEQYF. As DNA, the CDR3 is TGTGCCAGCAGGGATACAGGCGGGGGGTCCTACGAGCAGTACTTC.

The chain recombines TRBV4-1 with TRBJ2-3; D possibly corresponds to TRBD2 (5 bases). The CDR3 spans 14 residues. Germline V gene data show CDR1 as MGHRA and CDR2 as YSYEKL. The ends were cut back, 0 bases at V and 6 bases at J, with 10 bases in the middle. The CDR3 coding sequence is TGCGCCAGCAGCCAAGATCCGGGAAGGGATACGCAGTATTTT. This translates into CASSQDPGRDTQYF.

V usage is TRBV7-8 and J usage is TRBJ2-7; unclear D gene. This CDR3 contains 17 residues. Between the trimmed V and J ends, which lost 2 bases and 5 bases, there was a span of 22 bases. Germline V CDR1 and CDR2: SGHVS, FQNEAQ. The CDR3: CASSLLISPHRPHEQYF. CDR3 nucleotide sequence: TGTGCCAGCAGCTTATTAATTTCTCCCCACCGGCCACACGAGCAGTACTTC.

The rearrangement uses TRBV5-1 and TRBJ2-7; TRBD1 agrees at 10 bases. Germline V gene sequence: CDR1 SGHRS, CDR2 YFSETQ. The CDR3 totals 13 residues. Trimming took 5 bases from V and 3 from J; bases not matched to a gene: 2. For the CDR3, the DNA is TGCGCCAGCAGGAGGACAGGGGGCTACGAGCAGTACTTC. It specifies CASRRTGGYEQYF.

The rearrangement joins TRBV7-8 to TRBJ2-2; 7 bases line up with TRBD1. The ends lost 4 bases at V and 4 bases at J; junction bases unmatched: 9. There are 16 residues in the CDR3. CDR1 SGHVS and CDR2 FQNEAQ come from the germline V gene. The chain's CDR3 is CASSSPLRGFTGELFF. The DNA of the CDR3 is TGTGCCAGCAGCTCACCACTCAGGGGGTTCACCGGGGAGCTGTTTTTT.

The J gene is TRBJ2-2, the V gene TRBV19, with a weak D call TRBD2 (6 bases). Germline values: CDR1 LNHDA, CDR2 SQIVND (reference sequence). The V end was cut by 6 bases, the J end by 1 base, with 12 bases between. This CDR3 has 15 residues. The chain's CDR3 is CASRPGRGNTGELFF. The CDR3 DNA sequence: TGTGCCAGTAGGCCCGGGCGGGGGAACACCGGGGAGCTGTTTTTT.

The chain employs TRBV5-1 and TRBJ2-1; the D gene is possibly TRBD2 (6 bases). From germline, CDR1 is SGHRS and CDR2 YFSETQ. The CDR3 totals 16 residues. V lost 4 bases to trimming and J lost 2 bases, with 16 bases between them. CDR3 loop: CASSQEGRPTYNEQFF. In DNA form, the CDR3 reads TGCGCCAGCAGCCAGGAAGGGAGGCCGACCTACAATGAGCAGTTCTTC.

V usage is TRBV7-9 and J usage is TRBJ2-2, with D perhaps TRBD1 or TRBD2 (7 bases each). Germline V lookup: CDR1 SEHNR, CDR2 FQNEAQ (reference sequence). V was trimmed by 3 bases and J by 6 bases, leaving 26 bases between them. This CDR3 contains 19 residues. The CDR3 here is CASSLPIYQQGTIPGELFF. The CDR3, as DNA: TGTGCCAGCAGCTTGCCGATTTACCAACAGGGGACTATACCCGGGGAGCTGTTTTTT.

The rearrangement joins TRBV28 to TRBJ1-3; the match to TRBD1 covers 10 bases. The V segment lost 2 bases and the J segment 1 base; nucleotides outside the gene matches: 5. This CDR3 contains 17 residues. Germline CDR1 reads MDHEN; CDR2 reads SYDVKM. CDR3 nucleotide sequence: TGTGCCAGCAGTTTAGGGGGGACAGGGGAATCTGGAAACACCATATATTTT. Translating it yields CASSLGGTGESGNTIYF.

The rearrangement links TRBV4-1 to TRBJ2-7, with TRBD2 matching 11 bases. The CDR3 has 16 residues. CDR1 is MGHRA and CDR2 is YSYEKL in the germline V gene. V gave up 0 bases and J gave up 4 bases; unmatched junction bases: 5. The CDR3 region has the DNA TGCGCCAGCAGCCAAGATCTAGCGGGGGGCCTGTACGAGCAGTACTTC. Protein product: CASSQDLAGGLYEQYF.

V gene TRBV7-2 combines with J gene TRBJ2-3; TRBD2 is a possible D gene (6 bases). Between the trimmed V and J ends, which lost 5 bases and 0 bases, there was a span of 15 bases. This CDR3 spans 16 amino acids. Germline loops: CDR1 SGHTA, CDR2 FQGNSA. CDR3 in amino acids: CASSLQREASTDTQYF. As DNA, the CDR3 is TGTGCCAGCAGCCTCCAGAGGGAGGCTAGCACAGATACGCAGTATTTT.

This clone appeared a single time. Additional DNA sequences in this sample encode the identical CDR3. The chain carries TRBV28 and TRBJ2-1; 10 bases line up with TRBD1. The V gene end was trimmed by 6 bases and the J gene end by 0 bases; junction bases not matched to a gene: 2. The CDR3 contains 15 residues. CDR1 MDHEN and CDR2 SYDVKM come from the germline V gene. Here the CDR3 reads CASRWTGGSYNEQFF. For the CDR3, the DNA is TGTGCCAGCAGGTGGACAGGGGGCTCCTACAATGAGCAGTTCTTC.

The chain has TRBV5-1 and TRBJ2-2, with 9 bases matching TRBD1. This CDR3 region has 17 residues. Germline CDR1 and CDR2: SGHRS and YFSETQ. Trimming at V came to 2 bases and at J to 7 bases, leaving 12 bases not matched to a gene. CDR3: CASSFTKDRGSGGELFF. CDR3 nucleotides: TGCGCCAGCAGCTTTACCAAGGACAGGGGATCTGGCGGGGAGCTGTTTTTT.

DNA for the CDR3: TGTGCCAGCAGTTTACCTTCTAGCCTGGGTCAGCCCCAGCATTTT. Its protein is CASSLPSSLGQPQHF. The V call is TRBV27, the J call TRBJ1-5; D not resolved. In germline, CDR1 is MNHEY, CDR2 SMNVEV (reference sequence). V was cut by 2 bases and J by 6 bases, with 14 bases left in between. The CDR3 contains 15 residues.

The chain is built from TRBV5-4 and TRBJ2-6; D ambiguous. The germline V gene has CDR1 SGHNT and CDR2 YYREEE (reference sequence). This CDR3 spans 17 amino acids. V gave up 7 bases and J gave up 5 bases, with 22 bases separating them. CDR3 residues: CASFQNVRQSRANVLTF. The CDR3 DNA follows: TGTGCCAGCTTCCAGAACGTCAGACAAAGTCGGGCCAACGTCCTGACTTTC.

This clone was detected a few times. This chain connects TRBV19 to TRBJ1-2, with D uncertain. The CDR3 totals 13 residues. Trimming took off 3 bases at V and 8 bases at J, with 13 bases between the two ends. Germline-derived CDR1 and CDR2 are LNHDA and SQIVND (reference sequence). The CDR3 protein is CASSIPGIGGYTF. The CDR3 nucleotides read TGTGCCAGTAGTATCCCAGGAATTGGCGGCTACACCTTC.

DNA of the CDR3: TGCGCCAGCAGCCCGGGCGGATGGACAGGGGAAGAAAAACTGTTTTTT. Protein product: CASSPGGWTGEEKLFF. The J gene is TRBJ1-4, the V gene TRBV5-1, with 9 nucleotides matching TRBD1. Trimming cost V 4 bases and J 8 bases; bases outside gene matches: 12. The CDR3 sequence is 16 residues long. Germline CDR1 reads SGHRS; CDR2 reads YFSETQ.

The V and J genes are TRBV18 and TRBJ2-3, with no clear D. The ends were cut back, 2 bases at V and 4 bases at J, with 10 bases in the middle. There are 14 residues in the CDR3. Germline CDR1 is KGHSH and CDR2 is LQKENI. CDR3 amino acids: CASSPAYRADTQYF. The CDR3 DNA reads as TGTGCCAGCTCACCAGCCTACAGAGCAGATACGCAGTATTTT. The entire variable domain, with the rest obtained from reference TRBV18 and TRBJ2-3, is as follows: NAGVMQNPRHLVRRRGQEARLRCSPMKGHSHVYWYRQLPEEGLKFMVYLQKENIIDESGMPKERFSAEFPKEGPSILRIQQVVRGDSAAYFCASSPAYRADTQYFGPGTRLTVL.

This clone was seen repeatedly, ten times or more. The gene calls are TRBV28 and TRBJ1-4, with a possible D match to TRBD1 (5 bases). CDR3 length: 14 amino acids. The ends were cut back, 8 bases at V and 4 bases at J, with 14 bases in the middle. Germline V CDR1 and CDR2: MDHEN, SYDVKM. CDR3 sequence (DNA): TGTGCCAGCGGAGGGGTGGGAGGTAATGAAAAACTGTTTTTT. Translation: CASGGVGGNEKLFF.

This chain joins TRBV4-3 and TRBJ1-1; D call uncertain. V was pared by 0 bases and J by 3 bases, with 14 bases between. The CDR3 is made up of 16 amino acids. Per germline, CDR1 LGHNA and CDR2 YSLEER. This CDR3 reads CASSQESPPGDTEAFF. The CDR3 DNA reads as TGCGCCAGCAGCCAAGAGTCACCCCCTGGGGACACTGAAGCTTTCTTT.

This clone was seen a single time. The chain links TRBV5-4 to TRBJ2-1; D gene ambiguous. Germline CDR1 reads SGHNT; CDR2 reads YYREEE (reference sequence). V shed 0 bases and J shed 2 bases, with 9 bases lying between them. This CDR3 is built from 15 residues. The CDR3 DNA reads TGTGCCAGCAGCTTGGGCCAGGTTACCTACAATGAGCAGTTCTTC. Encoded protein: CASSLGQVTYNEQFF. The whole variable domain, remainder taken from reference TRBV5-4 and TRBJ2-1, is ETGVTQSPTHLIKTRGQQVTLRCSSQSGHNTVSWYQQALGQGPQFIFQYYREEENGRGNFPPRFSGLQFPNYSSELNVNALELDDSALYLCASSLGQVTYNEQFFGPGTRLTVL.

The chain has TRBV4-2 and TRBJ1-3; D call uncertain. Deletions cut 0 bases from V and 4 bases from J, with 13 bases between. Germline loops: CDR1 LGHNA, CDR2 YNFKEQ. This CDR3 has 16 amino acids. CDR3 coding DNA: TGTGCCAGCAGCCAAGATCGTGCGATGGGCGGAAACACCATATATTTT. This translates into CASSQDRAMGGNTIYF.